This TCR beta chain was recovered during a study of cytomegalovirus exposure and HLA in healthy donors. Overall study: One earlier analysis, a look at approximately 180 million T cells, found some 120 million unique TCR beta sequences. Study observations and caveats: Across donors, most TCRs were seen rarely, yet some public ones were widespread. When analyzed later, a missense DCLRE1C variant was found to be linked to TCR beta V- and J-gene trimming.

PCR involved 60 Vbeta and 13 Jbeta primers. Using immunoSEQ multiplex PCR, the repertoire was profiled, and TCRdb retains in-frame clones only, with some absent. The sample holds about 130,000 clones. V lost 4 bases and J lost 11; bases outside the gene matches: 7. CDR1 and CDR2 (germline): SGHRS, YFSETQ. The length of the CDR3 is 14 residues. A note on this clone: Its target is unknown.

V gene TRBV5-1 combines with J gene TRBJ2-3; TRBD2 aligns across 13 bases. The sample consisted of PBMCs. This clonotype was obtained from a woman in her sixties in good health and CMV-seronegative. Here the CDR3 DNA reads TGCGCCAGCAGCGCCGGGACTAGCGGGACGCAGCAGTATTTT. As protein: CASSAGTSGTQQYF. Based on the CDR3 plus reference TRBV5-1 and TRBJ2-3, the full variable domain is KAGVTQTPRYLIKTRGQQVTLSCSPISGHRSVSWYQQTPGQGLQFLFEYFSETQRNKGNFPGRFSGRQFSNSRSEMNVSTLELGDSALYLCASSAGTSGTQQYFGPGTRLTVL.